The clone carrying this T cell receptor (beta chain) was recorded a few times. Trimming pared 7 bases from V and 0 bases from J, leaving 4 bases between. The CDR3 loop spans 12 amino acids. Patients aged 18 to 65 had newly diagnosed hyperthyroidism lasting under 2 months. The PBMCs studied were ones that came from 10 ml fresh peripheral blood. The CDR3 regions of TCR beta were amplified from RNA transcripts. HTBI primers were employed in a first-round RT-PCR of the TCR CDR3. TCRdb used MiXCR to reprocess the multiplex PCR reads, holding one entry per CDR3 protein. The data show roughly 500,000 distinct CDR3 sequences, with approximately 15% seen just once and 5.5% to 7.5% held by the top ten. The data derive from a study of T cells in Graves' hyperthyroidism and ophthalmopathy.

The sample consisted of blood. The V gene is TRBV12-3 or TRBV12-4, the J gene TRBJ1-5; D not certain. The sequence was obtained from a woman aged 25 to 45 with Graves' hyperthyroidism that later progressed to Graves' ophthalmopathy. For the CDR3, the DNA is TGTGCCAGCAAGATTAGCAATCAGCCCCAGCATTTT. Translating gives CASKISNQPQHF.